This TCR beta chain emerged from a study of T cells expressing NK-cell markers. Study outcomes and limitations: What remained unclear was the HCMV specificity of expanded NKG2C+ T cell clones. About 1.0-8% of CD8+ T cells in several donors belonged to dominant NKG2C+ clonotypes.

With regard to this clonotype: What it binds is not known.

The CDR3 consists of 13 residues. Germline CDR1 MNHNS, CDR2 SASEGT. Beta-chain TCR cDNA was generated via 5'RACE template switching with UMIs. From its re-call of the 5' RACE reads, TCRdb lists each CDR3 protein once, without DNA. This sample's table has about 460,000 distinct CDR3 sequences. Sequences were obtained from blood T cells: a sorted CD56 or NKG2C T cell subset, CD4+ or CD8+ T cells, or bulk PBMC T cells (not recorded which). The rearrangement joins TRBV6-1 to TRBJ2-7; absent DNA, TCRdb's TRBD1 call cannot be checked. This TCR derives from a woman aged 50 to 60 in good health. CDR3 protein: CASSPDRGGEQYF.